Below, 14 T cell receptor beta chains from the same sample are listed, as sequenced in a study of T cells in Graves' hyperthyroidism and ophthalmopathy. It was RNA transcripts that yielded the amplified TCR beta CDR3 regions. A set of HTBI primers served as the primers for a first-round RT-PCR of the TCR CDR3. MiXCR was run by TCRdb on the multiplex PCR reads, yielding one entry per CDR3 protein. The sample has around 720,000 distinct CDR3 sequences, just over 35% seen once. Sequencing input: blood. Every receptor here comes from a woman between 35 and 50 years old with Graves' hyperthyroidism.

This chain uses TRBV7-2 with TRBJ2-5; D gene unclear. The DNA end is a closer match to TRBJ2-4, so the J assignment may be wrong. This CDR3 is 18 amino acids long. Germline lookup yields CDR1 SGHTA and CDR2 FQGNSA. Here the CDR3 reads CASSLGWYDSLAKNIQYF. The CDR3 DNA follows: TGTGCCAGCAGCTTAGGGTGGTATGACTCCTTAGCCAAAAACATTCAGTACTTC.

This clonotype was detected ten times or more. This chain joins TRBV20-1 and TRBJ1-1, with 9 bases matching TRBD1. CDR1 is DFQATT and CDR2 is SNEGSKA in the germline V gene (reference sequence). V lost 6 bases, J lost 1 base, and 6 bases stayed unmatched. CDR3 length: 14 residues. CDR3 in DNA: TGCAGTGCGAGAACAGGGGGCGGGAACACTGAAGCTTTCTTT. Residues: CSARTGGGNTEAFF.

This clonotype turned up a few times. This chain links TRBV7-8 with TRBJ2-2; D is undetermined. CDR3 size: 15 residues. V gave up 6 bases and J gave up 8 bases, with 19 bases separating them. Germline CDR1 and CDR2: SGHVS and FQNEAQ. This CDR3 is CASRLIDASMGELFF. The DNA of the CDR3 is TGTGCCAGCAGACTAATAGATGCCTCCATGGGGGAGCTGTTTTTT.

This chain connects TRBV20-1 to TRBJ2-7, with TRBD1 as a possible D gene (5 bases). Per the germline V gene, CDR1 is DFQATT and CDR2 is SNEGSKA (reference sequence). V lost 2 bases, J lost 5 bases, and 28 bases lay in between. CDR3 length: 18 residues. CDR3 sequence (DNA): TGCAGTGCTAGACCCCGGGTTATAACTACCGGCAGGGTTAACGAGCAGTACTTC. The encoded protein is CSARPRVITTGRVNEQYF.

This clonotype was seen ten or more times. V is TRBV9 and J is TRBJ2-2; 8 bases are a match to TRBD2. Per germline, CDR1 SGDLS and CDR2 YYNGEE. Unmatched junction bases numbered 1, after V lost 0 bases and J lost 0 bases. The CDR3 sequence is 16 residues long. CDR3 nucleotides: TGTGCCAGCAGCGTAGCGGGAGGGGCGAACACCGGGGAGCTGTTTTTT. Encoded protein: CASSVAGGANTGELFF. Using reference TRBV9 and TRBJ2-2 for the parts outside the CDR3, the full variable domain is DSGVTQTPKHLITATGQRVTLRCSPRSGDLSVYWYQQSLDQGLQFLIQYYNGEERAKGNILERFSAQQFPDLHSELNLSSLELGDSALYFCASSVAGGANTGELFFGEGSRLTVL.

This clonotype was seen many times. The chain has TRBV11-2 and TRBJ2-7; 7 bases align to TRBD1. The CDR3 is 14 amino acids. CDR1 and CDR2 from the germline V gene are SGHAT and FQNNGV. After removal of 7 bases from V and 5 bases from J, the junction contained 11 bases not matched to a gene. The CDR3 spells CASTSGQVRNEQYF. Written as DNA, the CDR3 is TGTGCCAGCACCTCCGGACAGGTTCGGAACGAGCAGTACTTC. Full variable domain (missing parts from reference TRBV11-2 and TRBJ2-7): EAGVAQSPRYKIIEKRQSVAFWCNPISGHATLYWYQQILGQGPKLLIQFQNNGVVDDSQLPKDRFSAERLKGVDSTLKIQPAKLEDSAVYLCASTSGQVRNEQYFGPGTRLTVT.

In this sample, this clonotype turned up a few times. The chain uses TRBV5-1 and TRBJ2-5; D is undetermined. The CDR3 is 18 residues long. Trimming took off 0 bases at V and 4 bases at J, with 22 bases between the two ends. Germline CDR1 SGHRS, CDR2 YFSETQ. The chain's CDR3 is CASSLAVSCRRKRETQYF. Written as DNA, the CDR3 is TGCGCCAGCAGCTTGGCCGTCAGTTGTAGGCGGAAAAGAGAGACCCAGTACTTC.

The table lists this clonotype with many counts. CDR3 residues: CASSPEDTEAFF. CDR3 sequence (DNA): TGTGCCAGCAGCCCGGAGGACACTGAAGCTTTCTTT. The rearrangement uses TRBV7-9 and TRBJ1-1; D is unresolved. This CDR3 region has 12 residues. CDR1 SEHNR and CDR2 FQNEAQ come from the germline V gene (reference sequence). The V end lost 5 bases, the J end lost 3 bases, and 7 bases lay between the germline ends.

V usage is TRBV10-3 and J usage is TRBJ1-4; TRBD1 matches at 7 bases. This CDR3 comprises 13 residues. Germline-derived CDR1 and CDR2 are ENHRY and SYGVKD. V trimming: 9 bases; J trimming: 8 bases; junction bases outside the gene matches: 9. The CDR3 DNA reads TGTGCCATGCAAGACAGGGAGCACGAAAAACTGTTTTTT. Amino acids: CAMQDREHEKLFF.

The chain links TRBV30 to TRBJ1-5; TRBD1 is a possible D gene (5 bases). V was trimmed by 1 base and J by 1 base, leaving 11 bases between them. Per germline, CDR1 GTSNPN and CDR2 SVGIG (reference sequence). This CDR3 has 15 amino acids. DNA of the CDR3: TGTGCCTGGAGTGCCCCAGGGTGGAGCAATCAGCCCCAGCATTTT. Amino acid sequence: CAWSAPGWSNQPQHF.

This clonotype occurred many times. V gene TRBV5-8 combines with J gene TRBJ2-7, with D unresolved. The CDR3 totals 11 residues. CDR1 is SGHTS and CDR2 is YDEGEE in the germline V gene. With 5 bases removed from V and 3 bases from J, the gap between germline ends came to 6 bases. The CDR3 bases are TGTGCCAGCAGTAAGGGCTACGAGCAGTACTTC. It is translated as CASSKGYEQYF.

This clonotype came up a few times. V and J are TRBV11-2 and TRBJ1-2; 8 nucleotides match TRBD1. The CDR3 covers 15 residues. The junction had 13 bases not matched to a gene; V was cut back by 5 bases and J by 8 bases. Germline CDR1 and CDR2: SGHAT and FQNNGV. DNA of the CDR3: TGTGCCAGCAGCCCCACCCTCGACAGGGGAGAAGGCTACACCTTC. This gives the protein CASSPTLDRGEGYTF. Filled out from reference TRBV11-2 and TRBJ1-2, the complete variable domain reads EAGVAQSPRYKIIEKRQSVAFWCNPISGHATLYWYQQILGQGPKLLIQFQNNGVVDDSQLPKDRFSAERLKGVDSTLKIQPAKLEDSAVYLCASSPTLDRGEGYTFGSGTRLTVV.

This clonotype occurred many times. The chain joins TRBV10-3 to TRBJ1-5; perhaps TRBD1 as D (5 bases). The CDR3 length is 13 residues. The V and J ends lost 4 bases and 2 bases respectively, with 6 bases between them. Germline values: CDR1 ENHRY, CDR2 SYGVKD. The CDR3 loop is CAISVGGNQPQHF. CDR3 sequence (DNA): TGTGCCATCAGTGTGGGGGGCAATCAGCCCCAGCATTTT.

This clonotype was seen at least ten times. The rearrangement joins TRBV12-3 or TRBV12-4 to TRBJ1-5; 7 bases agree with TRBD1. The CDR3 contains 15 residues. Trimming at V came to 4 bases and at J to 6 bases, leaving 9 bases not matched to a gene. CDR3 sequence: CASSSDRSASQPQHF. The CDR3 nucleotides read TGTGCCAGCAGTTCGGACAGGAGTGCCAGTCAGCCCCAGCATTTT.